This TCR beta chain was obtained from a study of blood T cells in healthy people across ages. Overall study results and limits: TCR beta diversity per million T cells fell roughly linearly with age. Both higher diversity and more naive CD4+ cells marked long-lived donors when set against aged donors.

V was pared by 3 bases and J by 0 bases, with 14 bases of the junction left unmatched. CDR3 length: 19 residues. All donors came from Russia, were Caucasian and healthy, and spanned ages roughly 6 to 100. About this clonotype: The antigen is undetermined.

Combining a sample-barcoded 5' primer with a J-beta primer mix, a second PCR ran for roughly 6 to 12 cycles. Every cDNA molecule bore a tag from a template-switch adaptor containing 12 random nucleotides. TCRdb reprocessed the 5' RACE reads with MiXCR, giving one entry per CDR3 protein. The sample lists 950,000 to 1,200,000 distinct CDR3 sequences; around two fifths were seen once. The V gene is TRBV12-3 or TRBV12-4, the J gene TRBJ1-5, with 7 bases fitting TRBD1. The clonotype originates from a man between 18 and 29 years old in good health. The material sequenced was blood. The CDR3 is CASSLLYRGLGSSNQPQHF. The CDR3, as DNA: TGTGCCAGCAGTTTGTTGTACAGGGGCCTCGGGAGTAGCAATCAGCCCCAGCATTTT.